Sequencing of this T cell receptor beta chain was carried out in a study of T cell therapy after organ transplantation (dated by TCRdb to the late 2010s). Regarding the research as a whole: The therapy products consisted of autologous CMV-specific T cells grown in vitro for two to three weeks using a peptide pool of 30 HLA class I and II CMV epitopes. Of the 10 or so patients, eight were classified as clinical responders and two as nonresponders. Patients received a median of 1.92 x 10^8 CMV-specific T cells across 2 to 6 intravenous infusions. Only about 85% of the 10 patients had long-term post-therapy samples available. Patients were given up to 6 doses of T cells at 2-week intervals and were followed for over 25 weeks after finishing therapy. An open-label phase I trial of autologous CMV-specific adoptive T cell therapy in solid-organ transplant recipients was the basis for the study, which was a follow-up TRBV repertoire analysis. Long-term post-therapy blood samples were collected 20 to 29 weeks after completion of therapy.

Broad study findings and their caveats: Before therapy, nonresponders had marked clonal expansions, and after therapy the repertoires of nonresponders changed only minimally. Reconstitution after therapy appeared to involve both transferred clonotypes and endogenous clonotypes that were not detected in the therapy products. Fold change in CD8 clonality after therapy inversely correlated with pretherapy clonality, suggesting less biased repertoires were more receptive to remodeling. Because the cohort was small, confounders such as concurrent antirejection and antiviral medications could not be assessed. Few detected expansions in nonresponders may reflect reduced sample coverage from poor CD8+ T cell yield.

The time point label on this specimen signifies: 20-29 weeks after completion of therapy. Solid-organ transplant recipients with drug-resistant/recurrent cytomegalovirus were included as patients. Fewer than eleven of the trial participants were picked for repertoire analysis depending on whether post-therapy peripheral blood mononuclear cells were available. A BD FACSAria III was used to sort viable CD3+CD8+CD4- lymphocytes from PBMCs. Genomic DNA was extracted from sorted cells with the Qiagen DNeasy Kit. With regard to this clone: What antigen it recognizes has not been identified. Qualities for individual bases were not recorded, and no much larger clone is one base off.

Using the immunoSEQ two-step, bias-controlled multiplex PCR assay, TRB CDR3 regions were amplified from genomic DNA. CDR3 libraries were sequenced on an Illumina NextSeq 500. The paper's processing steps were these. The immunoSEQ Analyzer platform was used for initial alignment and bioinformatics, including bias normalization against synthetic CDR3 analogs. V, D and J genes were annotated according to IMGT database definitions. Additional TRBV analyses were carried out with default settings in VDJtools version 1.1.10 and the R package tcR version 2.2.1.11. GLIPH analysis was done using default settings in version 1.0. For CDR3 sequences with at least 5 reads, significant changes in clonotype frequency were assessed with a 2-sided binomial test and Benjamini-Hochberg correction (alpha = 0.01). Not all clones reach the TCRdb copy of this immuneACCESS table, which keeps in-frame sequences only. Checked studies attribute under half of the gap to unresolved V genes and leave the rest unexplained. D and trimming were read from the DNA, whereas the V and J calls and clone size are those reported in that table. The sample table lists 15,000 to 20,000 clones, approximately 85% of them with a count of one. The ten largest clones represent roughly 28% of the sample.

Source: CD8+ T cells from blood, taken after autologous CMV-specific T cell therapy. The TCR sequence derives from a human patient who had received a solid organ transplant and had CMV disease. Some T cells may derive from the graft donor when a transplant has been performed.

DNA sequence: TGTGCCATCAGCTACGGGACTAGCGGCTACGAGCAGTACTTC. This codes for CAISYGTSGYEQYF. This receptor chain uses TRBV10-3 and TRBJ2-7; TRBD2 fits 11 bases in the junction. Ends trimmed: V by 6 bases, J by 3 bases; bases unmatched to a gene: 4. The CDR1 and CDR2 encoded by the germline V gene are ENHRY and SYGVKD. Taken from cysteine to phenylalanine, the CDR3 has 14 residues. Kept here is only the CDR3 DNA, which spans 42 bases and is read in frame from base 1.